This T cell receptor beta chain appears in the sequencing data of a study of shared clonotypes between healthy human individuals. Study conclusions and caveats: Clonotypes shared by all four sorted-subset donors had higher generation probabilities than non-shared clonotypes. Sampling included only blood; tissue repertoires likely differ.

The V gene end was trimmed by 3 bases and the J gene end by 5 bases; junction bases not matched to a gene: 17. The CDR3 loop spans 18 amino acids. The germline CDR1 and CDR2 sequences are SGHDT and YYEEEE. Terminally differentiated effector memory CD45RA+ cells were left out of the naive CD8 fraction, which was CD45RO-negative and positively selected for CCR7. An approximately 220 ng quantity of DNA, roughly 30,000 T cell genomes, went into the sorted-subset replicate PCRs. The data were produced by immunoSEQ multiplex PCR, yet TCRdb's version contains in-frame clones alone and is incomplete. The table records about 2.1 million clones, just over 90% of them present only once. Notes on this clone: Its antigen remains unknown.

The chain links TRBV5-6 to TRBJ2-5; 9 nucleotides agree with TRBD1. The specimen was naive CD8+ T cells from PBMCs. The clonotype originates from a man between 18 and 35 years old in good health. Some clones in this sample may be carry-over from other donors' samples. The CDR3, as DNA: TGTGCCAGCAGCTGGGGCCTGCTTGATACAGGGGGCGGGGAGACCCAGTACTTC. It yields the protein CASSWGLLDTGGGETQYF.